This T cell receptor (beta chain) was obtained from a study of T cell repertoires in cytomegalovirus infection. Study summary: Recently described HLA-C-restricted plus well-studied HLA-B-restricted CMV epitopes were used. Study-wide results and caveats: Predominance within the ex vivo response was attributable to HLA-C-restricted CMV-specific TCR beta clonotypes. CMV carriers having the relevant HLA were flagged by cumulative public TCR beta family frequency.

Using its own MiXCR run on the reads, TCRdb lists one record per CDR3 protein. The table lists 200,000 to 250,000 distinct CDR3 sequences, about 40% of them singletons. For this clonotype: What it recognizes is unknown.

Looked up from germline, CDR1 is LNHNV and CDR2 is YYDKDF (reference sequence). With 5 bases removed from V and 4 bases from J, the gap between germline ends came to 14 bases. The CDR3 has 15 residues. The source is a human donor in good health (CMV status not recorded). Some clones in this sample may be carry-over from other donors' samples. The sample here was CD8+ T cells from cultured PBMCs, taken from culture after CMV antigen stimulation. The chain combines TRBV15 with TRBJ2-2, with D perhaps TRBD2 (6 bases). The CDR3 region is CATSGPEGTTGELFF. The CDR3 DNA reads TGTGCCACCAGCGGACCGGAGGGGACCACCGGGGAGCTGTTTTTT.